This T cell receptor beta chain is from a study of beta chain features in type 1 diabetes. Whole-study context: Similarity in age, gender and cell yields was seen between patients and healthy donors. Study observations and caveats: Naive, central memory and Treg TCRB repertoires appeared more alike in patients than in healthy donors. Individuals with type 1 diabetes displayed fewer insertions and more deletions at VDJ junctions.

This clone has only a few counts. What it binds is unknown. Of the isolated RNA, all was reverse transcribed, and so the sequenced material was expressed TCRB transcripts. Produced via immunoSEQ multiplex PCR; TCRdb's table is partial and in-frame only. In the table there are 620,000 or so clones, around 15% of which are singletons. CD45RO/CCR7/CD25/CD127/CD95/CD27 staining was used to isolate CD4+ naive, central memory, regulatory and stem cell-like memory cells by sorting. The CDR3 runs to 14 residues. The V segment lost 3 bases and the J segment 7 bases; nucleotides outside the gene matches: 6. Germline V CDR1 and CDR2: MGHDK, SYGVNS.

The genes are TRBV25-1 and TRBJ2-4, with 7 bases lining up with TRBD1. The sample consisted of naive CD4+ T cells from blood. The TCR sequence derives from a man between 18 and 35 years old in good health. The CDR3 is CASSEWETGNIQYF. CDR3 DNA sequence: TGTGCCAGCAGTGAGTGGGAGACAGGGAACATTCAGTACTTC.